The sequence of this TCR beta chain was determined in a study of CD8+ T cells in alopecia areata listed by TCRdb under 2018. Study-level background: To study T cell clonal expansion in alopecia areata, the researchers applied high-throughput TCRbeta sequencing to both the C3H/HeJ mouse model and human patients. Human TCRbeta sequencing covered scalp tissue and sorted CD4+ and CD8+ peripheral blood T cells from patchy and totalis/universalis alopecia areata patients and healthy controls. Clonality in the scalp was compared among normal scalp (n=4), patchy alopecia areata scalp (n=8), and alopecia totalis/universalis scalp (n=8). RNA came from the PAXgene miRNA kit for fixed scalp, the miRNeasy kit for PBMCs, and the RNeasy kit for mouse skin. TCRbeta CDR3 regions were amplified by immunoSEQ multiplex PCR with 35 Vbeta forward and 13 Jbeta reverse primers.

In its sample, this clone was seen a few times. Its antigen remains undetermined. No much larger clonotype is one base removed from it; base qualities were not supplied. PBMCs were separated by density centrifugation and stained for CD3, CD4 and CD8, after which CD4+ and CD8+ T cells were sorted on a FACSAria. Scalp biopsies and blood samples were provided by unaffected controls. The study at large found these results: Resident alphabeta T cells in normal human skin are also sequenced, complicating scalp TCR repertoire analysis, unlike mouse skin dominated by gammadelta T cells. Compared with normal scalp, lesional scalp had higher clonality and more expanded CD8+ clones, particularly in alopecia totalis/universalis, a pattern that suggests antigenic drive. TCR sequences shared between patients were less clear than in mice, possibly partly because of HLA diversity in the patient population.

There are 12 amino acids in the CDR3, from cysteine to phenylalanine inclusive. The read is trimmed to its CDR3 DNA, 36 bases read in frame from base 1. V and J are trimmed by 8 bases and 5 bases, and the gene matches miss 3 bases of the junction. The germline V gene specifies MGHRA as CDR1 and YSYEKL as CDR2. Libraries were constructed by the immunoSEQ multiplex PCR assay. RNA was extracted from all samples and reverse transcribed into cDNA, which served as template for TCR sequencing. SuperScript III was used to make first-strand cDNA, primed with a 2:1 mix of oligo-dT and random hexamers. Amplification bias was assessed with a synthetic immune receptor repertoire, and residual bias was removed computationally. The authors' analysis ran thus. After raw reads were preprocessed to remove errors, the CDR3 was defined following IMGT conventions as running from the conserved cysteine to phenylalanine. Clonality was computed by normalizing Shannon entropy by log2 of the number of productive unique TCRs and subtracting the result from 1. Scalp TCRbeta sequences were cross-referenced with sorted blood CD4 and CD8 repertoires so that the CD4 or CD8 identity of scalp clones could be inferred. TCRdb limited this immuneACCESS table to in-frame rearrangements with V and J called. A share of clones is missing; checked studies link under half to unresolved V genes, and the rest is unexplained. V, J and clone size derive from that table, while D and trimming were established from the DNA sequence. Here the sample has approximately 99,000 clones; approximately 63% occur a single time. 20% to 25% of the sample comes from the top ten.

The sequence came from a human donor in good health. Sequenced material: CD8+ T cells sorted from blood. The chain uses TRBV4-1 and TRBJ2-4, and TRBD1 matches 7 of the central bases. The DNA sequence is TGCGCCAGCCGGGACAGACAAAACATTCAGTACTTC. This is translated as CASRDRQNIQYF.